Each of the 26 T cell receptor beta chains below was sequenced from the same sample in a study of T cells after yellow fever vaccination. Using its own MiXCR run on the 5' RACE reads, TCRdb lists one record per CDR3 protein. The table has more than 300,000 distinct CDR3 sequences, 6.8% seen once; the top ten hold 15% to 20%. Sample: PBMCs, taken about 41 days after the first yellow fever vaccination. These receptors all stem from a man younger than 30 who received the YFV17D yellow fever vaccine.

This clonotype was found a few times. The chain couples TRBV5-1 to TRBJ2-1; TRBD1 matches at 9 bases. Trimming took 3 bases from V and 6 from J; bases not matched to a gene: 7. The germline V gene encodes CDR1 SGHRS and CDR2 YFSETQ. The CDR3 runs to 15 residues. Here the CDR3 DNA reads TGCGCCAGCAGCTCCTGGAGGACAGGGGCCAATGAGCAGTTCTTC. As protein: CASSSWRTGANEQFF.

The chain links TRBV20-1 to TRBJ1-4; 8 bases are shared with TRBD1. The CDR3 runs 15 residues. Germline V gene data show CDR1 as DFQATT and CDR2 as SNEGSKA (reference sequence). After removal of 6 bases from V and 7 bases from J, the junction contained 13 bases not matched to a gene. The CDR3, as DNA: TGCAGTGCCCAGGGGGCGCATGATGGGGGTGAAAAACTGTTTTTT. Protein: CSAQGAHDGGEKLFF.

This clonotype was counted a few times. This sequence joins TRBV19 and TRBJ1-5; 9 bases match TRBD1. The J segment lost 2 bases and the V segment lost 7 bases, leaving 6 bases of the junction unmatched. Germline V gene sequence: CDR1 LNHDA, CDR2 SQIVND (reference sequence). The CDR3 has 15 amino acids. CDR3 residues: CASTPGQGGNQPQHF. In DNA form, the CDR3 reads TGTGCCAGTACACCGGGACAGGGAGGCAATCAGCCCCAGCATTTT.

The rearrangement links TRBV10-3 to TRBJ1-2; 12 positions agree with TRBD1. The CDR3 runs 14 residues. Germline trimming cut 6 bases from V and 7 bases from J; bases unmatched to any gene: 6. Germline V gene data show CDR1 as ENHRY and CDR2 as SYGVKD. The chain's CDR3 is CAISRGQGAGGYTF. The CDR3 DNA reads TGTGCCATCAGCCGGGGACAGGGGGCAGGTGGCTACACCTTC.

The chain links TRBV7-8 to TRBJ1-5; unclear D gene. Trimming removed 1 base at V and 0 bases at J, with 16 bases between. Germline lookup yields CDR1 SGHVS and CDR2 FQNEAQ. The CDR3 extends over 18 amino acids. CDR3 protein: CASSLDGLDPYSNQPQHF. CDR3 sequence (DNA): TGTGCCAGCAGCTTAGATGGACTGGACCCTTATAGCAATCAGCCCCAGCATTTT.

This chain uses TRBV12-3 or TRBV12-4 with TRBJ1-2; D is perhaps TRBD1 (6 bases). This CDR3 has 14 residues. V lost 2 bases to trimming and J lost 9 bases, with 16 bases between them. DNA of the CDR3: TGTGCCAGCAGTTTACAGGGGCCCCCGGATCGCTACACCTTC. The encoded protein is CASSLQGPPDRYTF.

The chain links TRBV27 to TRBJ2-3; no clear D gene. The CDR3 has 14 amino acids. Trimming shortened V by 3 bases and J by 2 bases, and 9 bases separated the two germline ends. Looked up from germline, CDR1 is MNHEY and CDR2 is SMNVEV (reference sequence). CDR3 bases: TGTGCCAGCAGTTTTAGGGTTACCACAGATACGCAGTATTTT. Residues: CASSFRVTTDTQYF.

This rearrangement joins TRBV7-2 to TRBJ2-3, with 8 bases matching TRBD2. Germline CDR1 SGHTA, CDR2 FQGNSA. V trimming: 1 base; J trimming: 4 bases; junction bases outside the gene matches: 4. CDR3 size: 15 residues. The CDR3 DNA reads TGTGCCAGCAGCTTAGGAGCGGGGGTGGCAGATACGCAGTATTTT. Protein product: CASSLGAGVADTQYF.

The chain uses TRBV19 and TRBJ1-5; D remains ambiguous. Per germline, CDR1 LNHDA and CDR2 SQIVND (reference sequence). V dropped 3 bases and J dropped 4 bases, with 13 bases sitting between them. The CDR3 has 15 residues. The DNA for the CDR3 is TGTGCCAGTAGTATTGATCTACCGGGGAATCAGCCCCAGCATTTT. Protein sequence: CASSIDLPGNQPQHF.

This clonotype has more than one count but fewer than ten. V usage is TRBV6-5 and J usage is TRBJ2-5; 7 bases fit TRBD2. Losses at the gene ends were 0 bases for V and 5 bases for J; bases not matched to a gene: 9. The CDR3 length is 16 residues. Germline CDR1 MNHEY, CDR2 SVGAGI. CDR3 sequence reads: CASSYSVAGVAETQYF. CDR3 DNA sequence: TGTGCCAGCAGTTACTCTGTGGCGGGGGTAGCGGAGACCCAGTACTTC.

Ten or more counts support this clonotype. The V gene is TRBV7-2, the J gene TRBJ2-3; D unresolved. Germline V gives CDR1 SGHTA, CDR2 FQGNSA. V was shortened by 1 base and J by 2 bases, with 7 bases between the two germline ends. This CDR3 is 14 amino acids long. DNA of the CDR3: TGTGCCAGCAGCTTAGACAGATTCACAGATACGCAGTATTTT. Residues: CASSLDRFTDTQYF.

This clonotype was found a few times. The V call is TRBV6-1, the J call TRBJ2-7; the D gene is possibly TRBD1 (6 bases). Looked up from germline, CDR1 is MNHNS and CDR2 is SASEGT. V was cut by 7 bases and J by 3 bases, with 16 bases left in between. This CDR3 contains 14 residues. The CDR3 spells CASKSRDTVYEQYF. CDR3 bases: TGTGCCAGCAAATCCCGGGACACCGTCTACGAGCAGTACTTC.

The V gene is TRBV28, the J gene TRBJ2-5, with 9 bases that match TRBD1. V lost 6 bases to trimming and J lost 5 bases; unmatched junction nucleotides: 13. Germline V gene data show CDR1 as MDHEN and CDR2 as SYDVKM. The CDR3 totals 16 residues. The chain's CDR3 is CASSDTTGQGWETQYF. Written as DNA, the CDR3 is TGTGCCAGCAGCGATACTACGGGACAGGGTTGGGAGACCCAGTACTTC.

The chain employs TRBV10-3 and TRBJ2-1, with no clear D. V was cut by 11 bases and J by 0 bases, with 14 bases left in between. CDR1 is ENHRY and CDR2 is SYGVKD in the germline V gene. The CDR3 is 14 residues long. The CDR3 nucleotides are TGTGCCTACAAACCCGAGGACTCCTACAATGAGCAGTTCTTC. It translates to CAYKPEDSYNEQFF.

This clonotype was observed a few times. This chain connects TRBV7-2 to TRBJ2-5, with D perhaps matching TRBD2 (5 bases). V lost 1 base, J lost 5 bases, and 14 bases lay in between. Germline lookup yields CDR1 SGHTA and CDR2 FQGNSA. The CDR3 runs 15 residues. The CDR3 is CASSLGLAPGETQYF. The CDR3, as DNA: TGTGCCAGCAGCTTAGGATTAGCGCCGGGGGAGACCCAGTACTTC.

The genes are TRBV20-1 and TRBJ2-3; TRBD1 agrees at 8 bases. Unmatched junction bases numbered 4, after V lost 2 bases and J lost 3 bases. Looked up from germline, CDR1 is DFQATT and CDR2 is SNEGSKA (reference sequence). The CDR3 runs to 14 residues. In DNA form, the CDR3 reads TGCAGTGCTAGAATCGGGACAGGAACAGATACGCAGTATTTT. Its protein is CSARIGTGTDTQYF.

This clonotype showed up just a few times. The V call is TRBV10-3, the J call TRBJ1-1; weak D call: TRBD1 (6 bases). The CDR3 runs 14 residues. Trimming took 0 bases from V and 7 from J, leaving 12 bases between them. Germline V gene data show CDR1 as ENHRY and CDR2 as SYGVKD. This chain's CDR3 is CAISESKQGGEAFF. The CDR3, as DNA: TGTGCCATCAGTGAGTCAAAACAGGGAGGTGAAGCTTTCTTT.

V is TRBV9 and J is TRBJ1-3; D might be TRBD1 (5 bases). The germline V gene has CDR1 SGDLS and CDR2 YYNGEE. CDR3 length: 15 amino acids. Trimming cost V 7 bases and J 2 bases, with 16 bases left between them. The CDR3 nucleotides read TGTGCCAGCGGGACCGGGCCCGCACCTGGAAACACCATATATTTT. It encodes CASGTGPAPGNTIYF.

CDR3 nucleotide sequence: TGTGCCAGCAGCTACGATTTGGTCATCGAGACCCAGTACTTC. Translating it yields CASSYDLVIETQYF. This chain joins TRBV7-9 and TRBJ2-5; no definite D call. CDR1 and CDR2 from the germline V gene are SEHNR and FQNEAQ (reference sequence). The CDR3 covers 14 residues. V lost 4 bases and J 5 bases, leaving 14 bases between the germline ends.

J is TRBJ1-2 and V is TRBV27; 8 positions agree with TRBD1. Germline CDR1 and CDR2: MNHEY and SMNVEV (reference sequence). The CDR3 sequence is 13 residues long. The V segment lost 5 bases and the J segment 4 bases; nucleotides outside the gene matches: 3. This chain's CDR3 is CASSPTGAYGYTF. In nucleotides, the CDR3 is TGTGCCAGCAGTCCGACAGGGGCCTATGGCTACACCTTC.

The chain carries TRBV28 and TRBJ2-3, with D unresolved. The CDR3 length is 14 residues. CDR1 is MDHEN, CDR2 SYDVKM, per germline. Trimming left V 8 bases short and J 9 bases short, with 21 bases between. In DNA form, the CDR3 reads TGTGCCAGCTCGACCGGGCTCCTACTGGGGACGCAGTATTTT. As protein: CASSTGLLLGTQYF.

The sample holds a few counts of this clonotype. The rearrangement uses TRBV5-4 and TRBJ2-6; 7 nucleotides agree with TRBD1. Germline CDR1 is SGHNT and CDR2 is YYREEE (reference sequence). V trimming: 3 bases; J trimming: 2 bases; junction bases outside the gene matches: 5. The CDR3 has 16 residues. The CDR3 coding sequence is TGTGCCAGCAGCTCGGGACAGTCAACTGGGGCCAACGTCCTGACTTTC. Translation: CASSSGQSTGANVLTF.

This clonotype was counted a few times. This chain joins TRBV6-1 and TRBJ2-7; D uncertain. V lost 6 bases, J lost 6 bases, and 15 bases lay in between. Germline V gene lookup returns CDR1 MNHNS and CDR2 SASEGT. The CDR3 is 13 residues long. This chain's CDR3 is CASRESNVGEQYV. CDR3 bases: TGTGCCAGCAGAGAATCGAACGTGGGCGAGCAGTACGTC.

The CDR3 sequence: CSARPWGGGNNEQFF. In nucleotides, the CDR3 is TGCAGTGCTAGGCCCTGGGGCGGGGGAAACAATGAGCAGTTCTTC. The genes are TRBV20-1 and TRBJ2-1, with 7 nucleotides matching TRBD2. The CDR3 consists of 15 residues. Germline V lookup: CDR1 DFQATT, CDR2 SNEGSKA (reference sequence). Trimming removed 3 bases from V and 5 bases from J; junction bases left unmatched: 10.

This clonotype was observed a few times. CDR3 sequence: CASSQGDRGHEQYV. CDR3 nucleotides: TGCGCCAGCAGCCAAGGGGACAGGGGCCACGAGCAGTACGTC. The chain has TRBV4-1 and TRBJ2-7; 10 bases are shared with TRBD1. Germline assignment: CDR1 MGHRA and CDR2 YSYEKL. V gave up 1 base and J gave up 5 bases; unmatched junction bases: 2. This CDR3 is 14 amino acids long.

V and J are TRBV6-1 and TRBJ2-3; the D gene is possibly TRBD2 (6 bases). Germline loops: CDR1 MNHNS, CDR2 SASEGT. Trimming took 6 bases from V and 0 from J, leaving 7 bases between them. CDR3 length: 13 residues. This CDR3 reads CASRGGSTDTQYF. The DNA of the CDR3 is TGTGCCAGCAGGGGGGGAAGCACAGATACGCAGTATTTT.